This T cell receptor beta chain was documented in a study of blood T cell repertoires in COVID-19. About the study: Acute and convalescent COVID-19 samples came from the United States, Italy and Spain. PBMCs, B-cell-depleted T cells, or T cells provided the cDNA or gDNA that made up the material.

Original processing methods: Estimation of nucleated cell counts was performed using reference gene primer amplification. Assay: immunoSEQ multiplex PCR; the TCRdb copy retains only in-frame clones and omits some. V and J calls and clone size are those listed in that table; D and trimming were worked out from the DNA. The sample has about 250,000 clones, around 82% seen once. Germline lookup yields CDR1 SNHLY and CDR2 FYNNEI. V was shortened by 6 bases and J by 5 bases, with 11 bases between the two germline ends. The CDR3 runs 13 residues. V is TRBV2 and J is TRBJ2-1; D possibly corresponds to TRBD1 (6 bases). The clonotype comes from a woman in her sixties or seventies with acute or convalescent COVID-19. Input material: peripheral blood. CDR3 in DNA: TGTGCCAGCAGCGTAAGACAGGACAATGAGCAGTTCTTC. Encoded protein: CASSVRQDNEQFF. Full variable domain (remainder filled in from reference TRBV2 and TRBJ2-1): EPEVTQTPSHQVTQMGQEVILRCVPISNHLYFYWYRQILGQKVEFLVSFYNNEISEKSEIFDDQFSVERPDGSNFTLKIRSTKLEDSAMYFCASSVRQDNEQFFGPGTRLTVL.